This entry lists 31 T cell receptor beta chains sequenced from one sample in a study of T cell therapy after organ transplantation. Clones were read by immunoSEQ multiplex PCR, and TCRdb kept only the in-frame ones, dropping some. The sample lists over 20,000 clones, roughly 84% occurring once. Antigens for these TCRs are unknown. The time point was: 20-29 weeks after completion of therapy. The sample consisted of CD8+ T cells from blood, taken after autologous CMV-specific T cell therapy. These receptors all come from a human patient who had received a solid organ transplant and had CMV disease. Some T cells may have come from the graft donor.

This chain connects TRBV10-3 to TRBJ1-3; possible D gene TRBD1, 5 bases. V was cut by 11 bases and J by 3 bases, with 14 bases left in between. There are 13 residues in the CDR3. Germline V CDR1 and CDR2: ENHRY, SYGVKD. The CDR3 coding sequence is TGTGCCGCGCAGGGAATCGGTGGAAACACCATATATTTT. Translated, it gives CAAQGIGGNTIYF.

The J gene is TRBJ2-5, the V gene TRBV9; tentatively, D is TRBD1 (5 bases). Between the trimmed V and J ends, which lost 5 bases and 3 bases, there was a span of 11 bases. The CDR3 consists of 13 residues. The V gene's germline CDR1 is SGDLS and CDR2 YYNGEE. As DNA, the CDR3 is TGTGCCAGCAGTGAAGGGGATGAAGAGACCCAGTACTTC. Amino acids: CASSEGDEETQYF.

The chain combines TRBV7-6 with TRBJ2-2; TRBD1 agrees at 9 bases. Germline V CDR1 and CDR2: SGHVS, FNYEAQ. The J segment lost 3 bases and the V segment lost 4 bases, leaving 3 bases of the junction unmatched. The CDR3 runs to 15 residues. The CDR3 DNA is TGTGCCAGCAGCTCACGGACAGGGGACACCGGGGAGCTGTTTTTT. It codes for CASSSRTGDTGELFF. Based on the CDR3 plus reference TRBV7-6 and TRBJ2-2, the full variable domain is GAGVSQSPRYKVTKRGQDVALRCDPISGHVSLYWYRQALGQGPEFLTYFNYEAQQDKSGLPNDRFSAERPEGSISTLTIQRTEQRDSAMYRCASSSRTGDTGELFFGEGSRLTVL.

This clone was found once. The V and J genes are TRBV27 and TRBJ2-1, with TRBD1 matching over 9 bases. With 1 base clipped from V and 1 base from J, the junction kept 2 bases outside the gene matches. This CDR3 region has 16 residues. CDR1 is MNHEY, CDR2 SMNVEV, per germline (reference sequence). The CDR3: CASSLLGTGSYNEQFF. CDR3 DNA: TGTGCCAGCAGTTTATTAGGGACAGGGTCCTACAATGAGCAGTTCTTC.

This sequence joins TRBV7-9 and TRBJ2-7, with D unresolved. V lost 1 base and J lost 5, with 3 bases in between. CDR1 is SEHNR and CDR2 is FQNEAQ in the germline V gene (reference sequence). The CDR3 runs 11 residues. CDR3 in DNA: TGTGCCAGCAGCTTAGATGACGAGCAGTACTTC. It yields the protein CASSLDDEQYF.

Here the CDR3 DNA reads TGTGCCAGCAGCTTAATGGGGGCCGGGGAGACCCAGTACTTC. This sequence encodes CASSLMGAGETQYF. The chain employs TRBV7-3 and TRBJ2-5; D possibly corresponds to TRBD1 (6 bases). Germline values: CDR1 SGHTA, CDR2 FQGTGA. Trimming left V 1 base short and J 5 bases short, with 11 bases between. The CDR3 has 14 amino acids. Using reference TRBV7-3 and TRBJ2-5 for the parts outside the CDR3, the full variable domain is GAGVSQTPSNKVTEKGKYVELRCDPISGHTALYWYRQSLGQGPEFLIYFQGTGAADDSGLPNDRFFAVRPEGSVSTLKIQRTERGDSAVYLCASSLMGAGETQYFGPGTRLLVL.

The V call is TRBV4-1, the J call TRBJ2-1; 7 bases align to TRBD2. The CDR3 has 14 amino acids. V was pared by 6 bases and J by 6 bases, with 8 bases of the junction left unmatched. From germline, CDR1 is MGHRA and CDR2 YSYEKL. In nucleotides, the CDR3 is TGCGCCAGCAGACCTTCCGGACTAGTCAATGAGCAGTTCTTC. Protein sequence: CASRPSGLVNEQFF.

A few counts support this clone. The chain recombines TRBV9 with TRBJ1-2; D remains ambiguous. The CDR3 length is 8 residues. Per the germline V gene, CDR1 is SGDLS and CDR2 is YYNGEE. The V and J ends lost 6 bases and 10 bases respectively, with 4 bases between them. The CDR3 loop reads CASNDYTF. The CDR3 nucleotides are TGTGCCAGCAATGACTACACCTTC.

The chain carries TRBV7-9 and TRBJ1-3; the D is unclear. CDR1 SEHNR and CDR2 FQNEAQ come from the germline V gene (reference sequence). V lost 3 bases and J lost 0, with 3 bases in between. The CDR3 is made up of 13 amino acids. CDR3 amino acids: CASSFLSGNTIYF. CDR3 bases: TGTGCCAGCAGCTTCCTCTCTGGAAACACCATATATTTT.

V is TRBV7-9 and J is TRBJ2-5; D unresolved. Trimming cost V 5 bases and J 7 bases, with 17 bases left between them. This CDR3 is built from 14 residues. Germline CDR1 SEHNR, CDR2 FQNEAQ (reference sequence). CDR3 nucleotides: TGTGCCAGCAGCCGATCGGACCCAGAAGGGACCCAGTACTTC. This gives the protein CASSRSDPEGTQYF.

This chain links TRBV7-3 with TRBJ2-5; D is unresolved. Germline V gene lookup returns CDR1 SGHTA and CDR2 FQGTGA. V shed 6 bases and J shed 0 bases, with 11 bases lying between them. The CDR3 totals 14 residues. CDR3 amino acids: CASRPSEDQETQYF. The DNA for the CDR3 is TGTGCCAGCAGACCCTCAGAAGACCAAGAGACCCAGTACTTC.

The J gene is TRBJ1-4, the V gene TRBV6-5; 10 bases fit TRBD1. V lost 0 bases and J lost 7; bases outside the gene matches: 2. CDR3 length equals 15 residues. CDR1 is MNHEY, CDR2 SVGAGI, per germline. In DNA form, the CDR3 reads TGTGCCAGCAGTTACTCCGACAGGGGGCGTGAAAAACTGTTTTTT. Translated, it gives CASSYSDRGREKLFF.

This chain joins TRBV30 and TRBJ2-7; D gene ambiguous. Germline V CDR1 and CDR2: GTSNPN, SVGIG (reference sequence). V gave up 1 base and J gave up 3 bases, with 4 bases separating them. The CDR3 sequence is 11 residues long. The chain's CDR3 is CAWSAIYEQYF. The DNA for the CDR3 is TGTGCCTGGAGTGCGATCTACGAGCAGTACTTC.

V gene TRBV9 combines with J gene TRBJ1-4; D unresolved. CDR3 size: 15 residues. Per the germline V gene, CDR1 is SGDLS and CDR2 is YYNGEE. Trimming stripped 0 bases from V and 8 bases from J, with 14 bases between. The CDR3 bases are TGTGCCAGCAGCGTAGCTGCGGGCAGCGGAGAAAAACTGTTTTTT. Protein sequence: CASSVAAGSGEKLFF.

CDR3 bases: TGTGCCAGCAGTTTTACTAGCGGGAGAACCTACGAGCAGTACTTC. Translating it yields CASSFTSGRTYEQYF. V gene TRBV11-2 combines with J gene TRBJ2-7, with 11 bases that match TRBD2. This CDR3 is built from 15 residues. Trimming removed 6 bases from V and 2 bases from J; junction bases left unmatched: 6. CDR1 is SGHAT and CDR2 is FQNNGV in the germline V gene.

The chain has TRBV19 and TRBJ2-3, with D uncertain. CDR3 size: 11 residues. CDR1 LNHDA and CDR2 SQIVND come from the germline V gene (reference sequence). The germline V and J ends were trimmed by 6 bases and 6 bases, with 7 bases remaining between them. The CDR3: CASRTWDTQYF. The CDR3 region has the DNA TGTGCCAGTAGGACCTGGGATACGCAGTATTTT.

The chain combines TRBV19 with TRBJ2-1; 8 bases line up with TRBD2. Unmatched junction bases numbered 8, after V lost 6 bases and J lost 7 bases. The CDR3 has 14 residues. In germline, CDR1 is LNHDA, CDR2 SQIVND (reference sequence). CDR3 DNA: TGTGCCAGTAGACGGGGGGGACCCTCGAATGAGCAGTTCTTC. Amino acid sequence: CASRRGGPSNEQFF. Full variable domain (missing parts from reference TRBV19 and TRBJ2-1): DGGITQSPKYLFRKEGQNVTLSCEQNLNHDAMYWYRQDPGQGLRLIYYSQIVNDFQKGDIAEGYSVSREKKESFPLTVTSAQKNPTAFYLCASRRGGPSNEQFFGPGTRLTVL.

CDR3 protein: CSVEYGYEQYF. The CDR3 nucleotides are TGCAGCGTTGAATACGGGTACGAGCAGTACTTC. V usage is TRBV29-1 and J usage is TRBJ2-5, with D uncertain. The J call could be wrong; TRBJ2-7 is a better fit for the DNA end. The CDR3 is 11 residues long. The germline V gene encodes CDR1 SQVTM and CDR2 ANQGSEA.

The chain has TRBV7-8 and TRBJ2-5; weak D call: TRBD2 (6 bases). Trimming shortened V by 1 base and J by 3 bases, and 9 bases separated the two germline ends. The germline V gene encodes CDR1 SGHVS and CDR2 FQNEAQ. The CDR3 is 14 amino acids. CDR3 protein: CASSLVPGEETQYF. CDR3 DNA: TGTGCCAGCAGCTTAGTTCCGGGAGAAGAGACCCAGTACTTC.

A remark on this clone: Germline is not matched at one junction end, which may reflect a read error. V is TRBV9 and J is TRBJ2-3; the match to TRBD2 covers 7 bases. Per the germline V gene, CDR1 is SGDLS and CDR2 is YYNGEE. This CDR3 has 17 residues. CDR3 DNA sequence: TGTGCCAGCAGCGTAGGTAGTGGCGGGGGTGCCACAAATACGCAGTATTTT. Translated, it gives CASSVGSGGGATNTQYF.

This rearrangement joins TRBV9 to TRBJ2-3, with 9 bases matching TRBD2. The germline V gene has CDR1 SGDLS and CDR2 YYNGEE. This CDR3 spans 15 amino acids. V dropped 5 bases and J dropped 0; count of bases not matched to a gene: 4. The DNA of the CDR3 is TGTGCCAGCAGAGCAAGCGGGGGGAGCACAGATACGCAGTATTTT. The encoded protein is CASRASGGSTDTQYF.

Of note for this clone: Other DNA sequences within the sample encode an identical CDR3. V usage is TRBV28 and J usage is TRBJ2-7; TRBD2 matches 7 bases. Per the germline V gene, CDR1 is MDHEN and CDR2 is SYDVKM. With V trimmed by 2 bases and J by 7 bases, 8 bases remained unmatched. This CDR3 spans 14 amino acids. CDR3 amino acids: CASSLGGSQDEQYF. Here the CDR3 DNA reads TGTGCCAGCAGTTTAGGCGGGAGTCAAGATGAGCAGTACTTC.

A note on this clone: A junction end diverges from the germline sequence, so it may reflect a read error. The chain carries TRBV7-6 and TRBJ2-3; the D gene is possibly TRBD1 (6 bases). There are 14 residues in the CDR3. Germline CDR1 and CDR2: SGHVS and FNYEAQ. The CDR3 sequence: CASSLSGGTDTQYF. In DNA form, the CDR3 reads TGTGCCAGCAGCTTATCTGGGGGCACCGATACGCAGTATTTT.

The V and J genes are TRBV19 and TRBJ2-7; TRBD2 matches 10 bases. The CDR3 runs 15 residues. Germline V gives CDR1 LNHDA, CDR2 SQIVND (reference sequence). After removal of 1 base from V and 3 bases from J, the junction contained 3 bases not matched to a gene. The CDR3, as DNA: TGTGCCAGTAGTATAGCTAGCGGGGGAAACTACGAGCAGTACTTC. It translates to CASSIASGGNYEQYF.

The chain recombines TRBV19 with TRBJ2-3; D is unclear. Trimming removed 10 bases at V and 5 bases at J, with 7 bases between. Germline V CDR1 and CDR2: LNHDA, SQIVND (reference sequence). The CDR3 has 10 residues. CDR3 sequence: CAILRDTQYF. In DNA form, the CDR3 reads TGTGCCATCCTCCGAGATACGCAGTATTTT.

This chain links TRBV4-2 with TRBJ2-2, with D possibly being TRBD2 (5 bases). This CDR3 comprises 13 residues. The germline V and J ends were trimmed by 3 bases and 7 bases, with 9 bases remaining between them. Germline lookup yields CDR1 LGHNA and CDR2 YNFKEQ. The CDR3 here is CASSQPRGGELFF. The CDR3 region has the DNA TGTGCCAGCAGCCAGCCCCGGGGCGGGGAGCTGTTTTTT.

This sequence joins TRBV9 and TRBJ2-5; no clear D. The assigned J gene may be wrong: the sequence end matches TRBJ2-7 better. This CDR3 has 13 amino acids. Germline V gene data show CDR1 as SGDLS and CDR2 as YYNGEE. The CDR3 loop is CASSPDHGYEQYF. The CDR3 nucleotides read TGTGCCAGCAGCCCGGACCACGGCTACGAGCAGTACTTC.

This rearrangement joins TRBV6-5 to TRBJ2-3, with unresolved D. Germline V CDR1 and CDR2: MNHEY, SVGAGI. CDR3 length: 15 amino acids. The V end lost 7 bases, the J end lost 3 bases, and 17 bases lay between the germline ends. CDR3: CASTRSQPQTDTQYF. In nucleotides, the CDR3 is TGTGCCAGCACCAGATCCCAGCCCCAGACAGATACGCAGTATTTT.

In the case of this clone: Other DNA sequences in this sample translate to the same CDR3. The chain has TRBV6-5 and TRBJ1-2; D is ambiguous. The CDR3 has 13 residues. V dropped 2 bases and J dropped 5 bases, with 9 bases sitting between them. Germline V gene sequence: CDR1 MNHEY, CDR2 SVGAGI. The CDR3 sequence: CASSYGVGYGYTF. In DNA form, the CDR3 reads TGTGCCAGCAGTTACGGTGTAGGATATGGCTACACCTTC.

The V and J genes are TRBV19 and TRBJ2-2; 7 bases agree with TRBD1. The junction had 1 base not matched to a gene; V was cut back by 3 bases and J by 3 bases. Germline-derived CDR1 and CDR2 are LNHDA and SQIVND (reference sequence). The CDR3 has 14 amino acids. This CDR3 reads CASSITGDTGELFF. The CDR3 DNA reads as TGTGCCAGTAGTATTACAGGGGACACCGGGGAGCTGTTTTTT.

The CDR3 region has the DNA TGTGCCAGCAGTTACTGGGGCGGAGTCGACTATGGCTACACCTTC. It codes for CASSYWGGVDYGYTF. The chain carries TRBV6-5 and TRBJ1-2; D might be TRBD1 (5 bases). V shed 1 base and J shed 3 bases, with 12 bases lying between them. The V gene's germline CDR1 is MNHEY and CDR2 SVGAGI. The CDR3 runs 15 residues.